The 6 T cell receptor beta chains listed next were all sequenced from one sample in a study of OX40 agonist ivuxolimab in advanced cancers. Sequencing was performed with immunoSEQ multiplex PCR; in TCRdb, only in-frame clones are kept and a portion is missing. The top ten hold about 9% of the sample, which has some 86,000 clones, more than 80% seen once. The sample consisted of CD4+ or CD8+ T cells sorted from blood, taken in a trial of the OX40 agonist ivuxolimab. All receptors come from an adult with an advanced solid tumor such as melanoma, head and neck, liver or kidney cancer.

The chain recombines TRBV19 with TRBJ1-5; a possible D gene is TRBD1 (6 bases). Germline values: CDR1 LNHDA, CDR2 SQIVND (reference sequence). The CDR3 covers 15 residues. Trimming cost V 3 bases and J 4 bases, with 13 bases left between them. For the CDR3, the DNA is TGTGCCAGTAGTATTGGCGCGGGGGCAAATCAGCCCCAGCATTTT. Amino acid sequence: CASSIGAGANQPQHF. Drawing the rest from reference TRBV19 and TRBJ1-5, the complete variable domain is DGGITQSPKYLFRKEGQNVTLSCEQNLNHDAMYWYRQDPGQGLRLIYYSQIVNDFQKGDIAEGYSVSREKKESFPLTVTSAQKNPTAFYLCASSIGAGANQPQHFGDGTRLSIL.

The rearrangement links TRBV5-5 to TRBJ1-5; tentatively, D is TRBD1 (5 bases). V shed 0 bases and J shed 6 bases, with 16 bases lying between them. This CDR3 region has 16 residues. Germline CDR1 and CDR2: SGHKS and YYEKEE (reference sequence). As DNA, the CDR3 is TGTGCCAGCAGCTTGGTATTCGGGCAGGGACGTCAGCCCCAGCATTTT. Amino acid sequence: CASSLVFGQGRQPQHF.

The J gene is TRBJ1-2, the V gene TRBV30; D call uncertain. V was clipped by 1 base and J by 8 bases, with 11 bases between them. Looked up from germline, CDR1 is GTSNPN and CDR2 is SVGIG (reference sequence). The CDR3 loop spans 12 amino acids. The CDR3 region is CAWSGPIYGYTF. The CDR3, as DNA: TGTGCCTGGAGTGGACCCATTTACGGCTACACCTTC.

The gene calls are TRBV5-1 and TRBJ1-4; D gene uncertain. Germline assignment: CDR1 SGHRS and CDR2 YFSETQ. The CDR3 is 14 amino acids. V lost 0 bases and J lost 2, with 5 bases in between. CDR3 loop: CASSLVGTNEKLFF. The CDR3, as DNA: TGCGCCAGCAGCTTGGTGGGGACTAATGAAAAACTGTTTTTT.

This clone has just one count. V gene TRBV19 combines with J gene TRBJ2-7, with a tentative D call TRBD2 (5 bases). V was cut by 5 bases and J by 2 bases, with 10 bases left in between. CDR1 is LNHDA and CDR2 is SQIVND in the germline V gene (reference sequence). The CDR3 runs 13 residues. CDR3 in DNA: TGTGCCAGTAGTGAGTACGGGACCTACGAGCAGTACTTC. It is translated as CASSEYGTYEQYF.

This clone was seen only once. The DNA for the CDR3 is TGTGCCTCCGGTAGGACAGATACGCAGTATTTT. This translates into CASGRTDTQYF. J is TRBJ2-3 and V is TRBV30; D not resolved. CDR1 and CDR2 (germline): GTSNPN, SVGIG (reference sequence). This CDR3 has 11 amino acids. Trimming took 7 bases from V and 3 from J, leaving 8 bases between them.